This record covers a single T cell receptor beta chain. The data were obtained in a study of blood T cell repertoires in COVID-19. Background on the study: The analysed material was cDNA or gDNA that came from T cells, B-cell-depleted T cells, or PBMCs.

This CDR3 region has 14 residues. In germline, CDR1 is SNHLY, CDR2 FYNNEI. V was pared by 6 bases and J by 3 bases, with 7 bases of the junction left unmatched. Authors' data handling: Nucleated cell counts were estimated from reference gene primer amplification. Data came from immunoSEQ multiplex PCR; TCRdb stores just in-frame clones and leaves some out. V and J calls plus clone size are reproduced from that table; the DNA served to infer D and trimming. The table shows roughly 310,000 clones, with around 90% occurring only once. Participant ages covered roughly 18 to 90 years across some 25 US areas. Which cohort a participant joined came from the clinical history participants gave.

The TCR sequence derives from a man aged 55-75 years who had recovered from COVID-19. The V call is TRBV2, the J call TRBJ2-7; TRBD2 matches at 8 bases. The material sequenced was PBMCs or T cells enriched from blood (not recorded which). Here the CDR3 reads CASRWVAGNYEQYF. The CDR3 DNA follows: TGTGCCAGCAGGTGGGTAGCGGGGAACTACGAGCAGTACTTC.